This T cell receptor beta chain was sequenced in a study of blood T cell repertoires in COVID-19. On the study more broadly: Spain, Italy and the United States supplied samples that represented acute and convalescent COVID-19.

In the study's own analysis: By means of reference gene primer amplification, nucleated cell counts were estimated. Measured with immunoSEQ multiplex PCR; TCRdb has only the in-frame clones, and not every one. V and J calls and clone size are as listed in that table; D and trimming were resolved from the DNA. The data show roughly 120,000 clones, about 94% seen once. V dropped 3 bases and J dropped 4 bases, with 9 bases sitting between them. CDR1 is LNHDA and CDR2 is SQIVND in the germline V gene (reference sequence). There are 14 residues in the CDR3. This chain joins TRBV19 and TRBJ2-2; the D is unclear. The receptor was derived from a man aged 45-65 years with COVID-19, enrolled during active disease. Sequences were obtained from peripheral blood. In DNA, the CDR3 is TGTGCCAGTAGTATTCTCGGTTCCACCGGGGAGCTGTTTTTT. Translation: CASSILGSTGELFF.